These T cell receptor beta chains were read from a single sample in a study of cytomegalovirus exposure and HLA in healthy donors. Generated by immunoSEQ multiplex PCR, the TCRdb table keeps only in-frame clones and is missing some. The sample holds tens of thousands of clones. Sequencing used PBMCs. The receptors come from a man aged 50 to 60 in good health and CMV-seronegative. Both conserved end residues are part of each CDR3. The order of the fields is V gene, CDR3 protein.

>TRBV2
CASSVAGELFF
>TRBV7-3
CASSQGVNTEAFF
>TRBV7-3
CASSYSGTGGYNEQFF
>TRBV7-9
CASSSSAVNTGELFF
>TRBV5-4
CASSPGTSGGAYLTDTQYF
>TRBV11-1
CASSLAAGARYYEQYF
>TRBV10-3
CAIRGAGDRVTEAFF
>TRBV11-2
CASSFGEKQPQHF
>TRBV7-8
CASSPRDRVISNSPLHF
>TRBV18
CASSPPKGWNTGELFF
>TRBV4-3
CASSLEYRDRFSYEQYF
>TRBV6-5
CASSYKGQSTDTQYF
>TRBV7-9
CASSWDTVSYNEQFF
>TRBV7-9
CASSSLGTEISWETQYF
>TRBV14
CASSPRQGFSPLHF
>TRBV18
CASSPLPGGPGNEQFF
>TRBV9
CASSVMGGGITDTQYF
>TRBV19
CATQGAFRSPLHF
>TRBV9
CASSSSGSGANVLTF